This T cell receptor beta chain came from a study of blood T cell repertoires in COVID-19. Study at large: Sites across the United States, Italy and Spain contributed samples from acute and convalescent COVID-19. Sources were T cells, B-cell-depleted T cells, or PBMCs; the material itself was cDNA or gDNA.

This clone has more than one count but fewer than ten. Per the original methods: Amplified reference gene primers provided the basis for estimating nucleated cell counts. Data came from immunoSEQ multiplex PCR; TCRdb stores just in-frame clones and leaves some out. V, J and clone size are those of that table, while D and trimming were read from the DNA. Among approximately 200,000 clones listed, approximately 80% were seen once. The CDR3 totals 13 residues. Germline V gives CDR1 MNHEY, CDR2 SMNVEV (reference sequence). With 5 bases clipped from V and 7 bases from J, the junction kept 7 bases outside the gene matches.

The TCR sequence derives from a woman aged 45-65 years with acute or convalescent COVID-19. V and J are TRBV27 and TRBJ1-2; the match to TRBD1 covers 7 bases. Sequenced sample: peripheral blood. CDR3 protein: CASSQRQGSGYTF. The CDR3, as DNA: TGTGCCAGCAGTCAGCGACAGGGCTCTGGCTACACCTTC.